These 10 T cell receptor beta chains were all obtained from the same sample, sequenced in a study of T cell responses to AZD1222 COVID-19 vaccine. Profiling relied on immunoSEQ multiplex PCR, and the TCRdb table lists in-frame clones only, not all of them. The repertoire holds some 130,000 clones, with approximately 90% as singletons. This material consisted of peripheral blood, taken 28 days after the second AZD1222 dose. The receptors were sampled from an adult who received the AZD1222 COVID-19 vaccine.

The V gene is TRBV20-1, the J gene TRBJ2-1; D gene ambiguous. The CDR3 runs 11 residues. CDR1 is DFQATT and CDR2 is SNEGSKA in the germline V gene (reference sequence). Trimming removed 5 bases at V and 7 bases at J, with 9 bases between. The CDR3 DNA follows: TGCAGTGCTCAGAAGAGTAATGAGCAGTTCTTC. It encodes CSAQKSNEQFF.

CDR3 sequence reads: CASAPPGNTEAFF. The CDR3, as DNA: TGTGCCAGCGCCCCGCCAGGGAACACTGAAGCTTTCTTT. This rearrangement joins TRBV7-3 to TRBJ1-1; D call uncertain. The CDR3 sequence is 13 residues long. The V gene lost 8 bases and the J gene lost 1 base, with 11 bases spanning the gap. The germline gives CDR1 SGHTA, CDR2 FQGTGA.

V is TRBV5-1 and J is TRBJ2-3; tentatively, D is TRBD1 (5 bases). CDR1 SGHRS and CDR2 YFSETQ come from the germline V gene. V lost 6 bases to trimming and J lost 3 bases, with 20 bases between them. The CDR3 has 16 residues. CDR3 coding DNA: TGCGCCAGCACCATTGGGGCAGCCAGTTCAACAGATACGCAGTATTTT. It codes for CASTIGAASSTDTQYF.

The DNA of the CDR3 is TGTGCCAGCAGTTTACAGGGCCTAAGCGAGCAGTACTTC. Amino acid sequence: CASSLQGLSEQYF. The V gene is TRBV27, the J gene TRBJ2-7, with a possible D match to TRBD1 (5 bases). The germline V gene has CDR1 MNHEY and CDR2 SMNVEV (reference sequence). The germline V and J ends were trimmed by 2 bases and 6 bases, with 11 bases remaining between them. The length of the CDR3 is 13 residues.

This clone has a single count. The rearrangement uses TRBV5-4 and TRBJ2-7; D may be TRBD2 (5 bases). This CDR3 is 14 amino acids long. Germline V gene data show CDR1 as SGHNT and CDR2 as YYREEE (reference sequence). V was trimmed by 3 bases and J by 3 bases, leaving 13 bases between them. In DNA form, the CDR3 reads TGTGCCAGCAGCTCCGGCGGACTTAACTACGAGCAGTACTTC. Translation gives CASSSGGLNYEQYF.

The V gene is TRBV18, the J gene TRBJ2-7, with 8 bases that match TRBD1. V dropped 5 bases and J dropped 3; count of bases not matched to a gene: 3. Germline CDR1 KGHSH, CDR2 LQKENI. The CDR3 is 13 amino acids. DNA of the CDR3: TGTGCCAGCTCATTGACAGGGGACTACGAGCAGTACTTC. It is translated as CASSLTGDYEQYF.

The CDR3 loop reads CASSMAADIGYEQYF. CDR3 nucleotides: TGTGCCAGTAGTATGGCGGCCGACATCGGATACGAGCAGTACTTC. The gene calls are TRBV19 and TRBJ2-7; D not resolved. The CDR3 runs to 15 residues. Germline values: CDR1 LNHDA, CDR2 SQIVND (reference sequence). V lost 3 bases to trimming and J lost 4 bases, with 16 bases between them.

This sequence joins TRBV6-1 and TRBJ1-5; no definite D call. CDR3 length: 17 amino acids. The germline V gene has CDR1 MNHNS and CDR2 SASEGT. The V end was cut by 1 base, the J end by 6 bases, with 19 bases between. CDR3 region: CASSEEVGGFVGQPQHF. CDR3 coding DNA: TGTGCCAGCAGTGAAGAAGTCGGAGGGTTCGTAGGTCAGCCCCAGCATTTT.

The V gene is TRBV9, the J gene TRBJ2-7, with 8 bases that match TRBD2. This CDR3 is built from 12 residues. Germline lookup yields CDR1 SGDLS and CDR2 YYNGEE. V shed 4 bases and J 7 bases; nucleotides not matched to a gene: 4. CDR3 sequence reads: CASSLIAGEQYF. CDR3 in DNA: TGTGCCAGCAGCCTCATAGCGGGAGAGCAGTACTTC.

The J gene is TRBJ1-6, the V gene TRBV7-9; 10 nucleotides align to TRBD1. The V gene's germline CDR1 is SEHNR and CDR2 FQNEAQ (reference sequence). The CDR3 totals 15 residues. Trimming cost V 4 bases and J 8 bases; bases outside gene matches: 5. This CDR3 is CASSSGQGGYSPLHF. The CDR3 DNA follows: TGTGCCAGCAGCTCCGGACAGGGGGGCTATTCACCCCTCCACTTT.